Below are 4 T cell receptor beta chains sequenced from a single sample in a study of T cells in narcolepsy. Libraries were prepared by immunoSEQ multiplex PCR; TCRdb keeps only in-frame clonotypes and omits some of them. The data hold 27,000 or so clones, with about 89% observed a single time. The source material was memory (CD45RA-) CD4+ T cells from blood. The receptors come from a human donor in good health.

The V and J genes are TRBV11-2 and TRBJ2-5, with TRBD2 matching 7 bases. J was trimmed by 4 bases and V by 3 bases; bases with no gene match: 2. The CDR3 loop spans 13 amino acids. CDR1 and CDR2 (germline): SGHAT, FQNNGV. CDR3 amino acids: CASSFAGVETQYF. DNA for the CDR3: TGTGCCAGCAGCTTTGCGGGGGTAGAGACCCAGTACTTC.

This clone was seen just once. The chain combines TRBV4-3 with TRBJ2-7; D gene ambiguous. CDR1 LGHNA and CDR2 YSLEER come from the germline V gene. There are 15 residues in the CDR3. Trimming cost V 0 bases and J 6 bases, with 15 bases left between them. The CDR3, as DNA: TGCGCCAGCAGCCAAGATCCGACATCGAAGCGCGAGCAGTACTTC. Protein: CASSQDPTSKREQYF.

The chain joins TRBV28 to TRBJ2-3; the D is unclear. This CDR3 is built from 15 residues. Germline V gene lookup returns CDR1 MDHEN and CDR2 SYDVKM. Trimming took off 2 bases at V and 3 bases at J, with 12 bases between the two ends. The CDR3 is CASSLSAFGTDTQYF. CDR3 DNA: TGTGCCAGCAGTTTAAGTGCTTTCGGTACAGATACGCAGTATTTT.

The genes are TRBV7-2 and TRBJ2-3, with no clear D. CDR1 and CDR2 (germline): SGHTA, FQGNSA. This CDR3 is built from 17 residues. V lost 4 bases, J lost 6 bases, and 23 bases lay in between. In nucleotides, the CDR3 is TGTGCCAGCAGCTCCCCGGTTGCGGTAATCGTGGGGGATACGCAGTATTTT. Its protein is CASSSPVAVIVGDTQYF.